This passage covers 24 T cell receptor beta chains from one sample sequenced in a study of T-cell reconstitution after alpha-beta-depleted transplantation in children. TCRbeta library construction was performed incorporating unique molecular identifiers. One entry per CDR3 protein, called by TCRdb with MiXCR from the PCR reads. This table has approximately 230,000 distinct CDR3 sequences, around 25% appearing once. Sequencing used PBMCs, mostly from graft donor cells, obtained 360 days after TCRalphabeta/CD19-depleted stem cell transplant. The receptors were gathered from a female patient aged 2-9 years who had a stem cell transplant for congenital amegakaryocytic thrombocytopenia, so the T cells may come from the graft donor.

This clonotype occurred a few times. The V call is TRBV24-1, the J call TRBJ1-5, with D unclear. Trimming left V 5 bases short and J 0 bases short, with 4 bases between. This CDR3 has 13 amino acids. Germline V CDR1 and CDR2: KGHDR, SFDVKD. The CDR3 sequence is CATSGNSNQPQHF. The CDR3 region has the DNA TGTGCCACCAGTGGCAATAGCAATCAGCCCCAGCATTTT.

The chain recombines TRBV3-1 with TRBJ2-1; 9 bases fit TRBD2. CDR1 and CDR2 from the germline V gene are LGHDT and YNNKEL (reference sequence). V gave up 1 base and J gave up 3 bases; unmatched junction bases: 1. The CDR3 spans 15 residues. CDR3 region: CASSQASGVYNEQFF. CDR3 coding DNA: TGTGCCAGCAGCCAAGCTAGCGGGGTCTACAATGAGCAGTTCTTC.

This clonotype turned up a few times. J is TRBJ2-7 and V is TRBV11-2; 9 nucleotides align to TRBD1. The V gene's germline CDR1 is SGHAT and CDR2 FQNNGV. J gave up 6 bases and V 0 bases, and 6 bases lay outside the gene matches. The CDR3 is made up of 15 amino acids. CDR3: CASSLDPLTGGEQYF. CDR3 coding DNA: TGTGCCAGCAGCTTAGATCCACTGACAGGGGGCGAGCAGTACTTC. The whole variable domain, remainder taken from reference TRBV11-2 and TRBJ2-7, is EAGVAQSPRYKIIEKRQSVAFWCNPISGHATLYWYQQILGQGPKLLIQFQNNGVVDDSQLPKDRFSAERLKGVDSTLKIQPAKLEDSAVYLCASSLDPLTGGEQYFGPGTRLTVT.

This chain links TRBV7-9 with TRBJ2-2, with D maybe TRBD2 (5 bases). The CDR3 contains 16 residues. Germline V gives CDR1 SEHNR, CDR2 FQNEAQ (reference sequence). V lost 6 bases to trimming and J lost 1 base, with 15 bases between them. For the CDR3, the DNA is TGTGCCAGCAGATCGAGGGAAAACAGGAACACCGGGGAGCTGTTTTTT. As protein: CASRSRENRNTGELFF.

CDR3 amino acids: CASSFKGAVGNTEAFF. The DNA of the CDR3 is TGTGCCAGCAGCTTTAAAGGGGCCGTGGGGAACACTGAAGCTTTCTTT. This chain links TRBV7-9 with TRBJ1-1; possibly TRBD1 for D (5 bases). In germline, CDR1 is SEHNR, CDR2 FQNEAQ (reference sequence). The CDR3 extends over 16 amino acids. V gave up 3 bases and J gave up 1 base, with 15 bases separating them.

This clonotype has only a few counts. CDR3 in DNA: TGCGCCAGCAGCTTTGATGGGGTTGGATACAATGAGCAGTTCTTC. Its protein product is CASSFDGVGYNEQFF. This sequence joins TRBV5-1 and TRBJ2-1; no definite D call. Germline CDR1 and CDR2: SGHRS and YFSETQ. There are 15 residues in the CDR3. The V end lost 2 bases, the J end lost 4 bases, and 13 bases lay between the germline ends.

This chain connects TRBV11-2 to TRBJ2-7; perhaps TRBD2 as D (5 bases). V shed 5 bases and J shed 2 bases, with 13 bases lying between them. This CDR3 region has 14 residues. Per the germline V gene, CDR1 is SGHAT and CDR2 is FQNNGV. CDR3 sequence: CASSHFTRAYEQYF. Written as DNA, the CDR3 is TGTGCCAGCAGCCATTTCACTAGGGCCTACGAGCAGTACTTC. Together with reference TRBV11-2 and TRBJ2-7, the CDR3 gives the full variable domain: EAGVAQSPRYKIIEKRQSVAFWCNPISGHATLYWYQQILGQGPKLLIQFQNNGVVDDSQLPKDRFSAERLKGVDSTLKIQPAKLEDSAVYLCASSHFTRAYEQYFGPGTRLTVT.

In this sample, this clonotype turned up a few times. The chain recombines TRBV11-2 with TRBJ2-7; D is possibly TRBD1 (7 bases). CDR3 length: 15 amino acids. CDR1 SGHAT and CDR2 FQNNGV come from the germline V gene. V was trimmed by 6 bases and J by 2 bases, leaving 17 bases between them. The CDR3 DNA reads TGTGCCAGCAGTCTCACGGGCAGGGGGGCCTACGAGCAGTACTTC. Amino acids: CASSLTGRGAYEQYF.

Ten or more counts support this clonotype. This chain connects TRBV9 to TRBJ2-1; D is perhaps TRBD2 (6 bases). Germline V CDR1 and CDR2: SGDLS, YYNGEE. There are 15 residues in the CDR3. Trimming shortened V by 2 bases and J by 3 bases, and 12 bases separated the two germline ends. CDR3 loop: CASSVGGSIYNEQFF. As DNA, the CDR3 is TGTGCCAGCAGCGTTGGAGGGTCGATCTACAATGAGCAGTTCTTC.

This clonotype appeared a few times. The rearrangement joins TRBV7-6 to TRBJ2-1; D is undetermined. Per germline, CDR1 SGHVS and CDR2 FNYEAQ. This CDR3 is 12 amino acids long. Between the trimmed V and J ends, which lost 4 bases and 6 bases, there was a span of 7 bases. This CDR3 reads CASSSPGNEQFF. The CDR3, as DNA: TGTGCCAGCAGCTCCCCAGGCAATGAGCAGTTCTTC.

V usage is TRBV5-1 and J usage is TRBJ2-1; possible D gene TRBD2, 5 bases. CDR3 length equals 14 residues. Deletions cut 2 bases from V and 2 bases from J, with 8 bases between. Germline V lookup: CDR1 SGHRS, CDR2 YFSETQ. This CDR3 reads CASSLAEPYNEQFF. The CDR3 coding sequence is TGCGCCAGCAGCTTAGCGGAGCCCTACAATGAGCAGTTCTTC.

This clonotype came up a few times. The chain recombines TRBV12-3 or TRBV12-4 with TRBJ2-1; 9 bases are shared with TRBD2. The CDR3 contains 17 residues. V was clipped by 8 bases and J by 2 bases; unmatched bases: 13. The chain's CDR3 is CASGPGLAVATYNEQFF. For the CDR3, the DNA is TGTGCCAGCGGACCGGGACTAGCTGTTGCTACCTACAATGAGCAGTTCTTC.

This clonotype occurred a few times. Here the CDR3 reads CASSLVGPDTQYF. The CDR3 DNA sequence: TGCGCCAGCAGCTTGGTGGGCCCAGATACGCAGTATTTT. The chain employs TRBV5-1 and TRBJ2-3; D uncertain. Germline values: CDR1 SGHRS, CDR2 YFSETQ. The length of the CDR3 is 13 residues. V lost 0 bases and J 4 bases, leaving 6 bases between the germline ends.

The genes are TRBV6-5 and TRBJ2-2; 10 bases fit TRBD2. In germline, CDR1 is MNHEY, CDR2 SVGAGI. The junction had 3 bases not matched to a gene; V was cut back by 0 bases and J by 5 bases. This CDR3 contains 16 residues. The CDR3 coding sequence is TGTGCCAGCAGTTACTCGCTAGCGGGAGCTACCGGGGAGCTGTTTTTT. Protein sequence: CASSYSLAGATGELFF.

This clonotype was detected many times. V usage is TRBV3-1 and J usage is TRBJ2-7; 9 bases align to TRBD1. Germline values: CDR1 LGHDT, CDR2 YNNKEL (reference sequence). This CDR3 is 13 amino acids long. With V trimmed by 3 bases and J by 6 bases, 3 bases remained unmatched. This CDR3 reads CASSHSTGGEQYF. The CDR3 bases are TGTGCCAGCAGCCACTCGACAGGGGGCGAGCAGTACTTC.

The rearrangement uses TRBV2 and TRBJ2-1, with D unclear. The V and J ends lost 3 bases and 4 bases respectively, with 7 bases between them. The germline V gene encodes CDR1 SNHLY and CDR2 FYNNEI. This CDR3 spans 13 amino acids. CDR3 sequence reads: CASSDDLYNEQFF. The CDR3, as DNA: TGTGCCAGCAGTGATGACCTGTACAATGAGCAGTTCTTC.

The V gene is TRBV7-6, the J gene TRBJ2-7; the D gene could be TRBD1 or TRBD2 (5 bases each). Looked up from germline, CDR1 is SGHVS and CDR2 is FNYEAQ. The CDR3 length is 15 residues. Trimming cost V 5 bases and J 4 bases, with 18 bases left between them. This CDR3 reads CASSIRPGREYEQYF. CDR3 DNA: TGTGCCAGCAGCATTCGACCGGGACGGGAATACGAGCAGTACTTC.

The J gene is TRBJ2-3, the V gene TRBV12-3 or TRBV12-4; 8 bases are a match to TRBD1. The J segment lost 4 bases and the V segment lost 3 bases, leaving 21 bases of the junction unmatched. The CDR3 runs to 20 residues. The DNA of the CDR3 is TGTGCCAGCAGTTTTGGACTTTTATTTTACGGACAGGGAGCTGCAGATACGCAGTATTTT. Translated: CASSFGLLFYGQGAADTQYF.

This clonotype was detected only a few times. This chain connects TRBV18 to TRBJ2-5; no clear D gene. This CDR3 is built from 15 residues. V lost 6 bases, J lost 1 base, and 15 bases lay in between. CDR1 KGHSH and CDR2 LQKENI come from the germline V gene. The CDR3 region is CASSLVGLSQETQYF. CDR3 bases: TGTGCCAGCTCGCTAGTGGGGTTGAGCCAAGAGACCCAGTACTTC.

The CDR3 coding sequence is TGTGCCAGCACCCACGGAGGCCAGGGTCAGGGGCAGCCCCAGCATTTT. It specifies CASTHGGQGQGQPQHF. The chain recombines TRBV6-1 with TRBJ1-5; possible D gene TRBD1, 6 bases. The CDR3 spans 16 residues. Trimming left V 7 bases short and J 7 bases short, with 23 bases between. The V gene's germline CDR1 is MNHNS and CDR2 SASEGT.

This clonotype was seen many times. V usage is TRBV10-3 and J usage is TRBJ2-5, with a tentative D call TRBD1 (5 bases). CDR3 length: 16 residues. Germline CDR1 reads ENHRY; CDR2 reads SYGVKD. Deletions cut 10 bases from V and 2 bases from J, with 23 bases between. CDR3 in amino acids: CASAELKKGVQETQYF. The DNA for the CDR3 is TGTGCCAGCGCGGAGTTAAAGAAAGGGGTACAAGAGACCCAGTACTTC.

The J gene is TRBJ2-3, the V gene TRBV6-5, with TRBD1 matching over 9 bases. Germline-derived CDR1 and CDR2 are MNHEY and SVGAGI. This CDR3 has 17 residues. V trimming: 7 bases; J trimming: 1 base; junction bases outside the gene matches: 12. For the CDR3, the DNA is TGTGCCAGCACGGGACAGGGAACTTTTACGCGCACAGATACGCAGTATTTT. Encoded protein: CASTGQGTFTRTDTQYF.

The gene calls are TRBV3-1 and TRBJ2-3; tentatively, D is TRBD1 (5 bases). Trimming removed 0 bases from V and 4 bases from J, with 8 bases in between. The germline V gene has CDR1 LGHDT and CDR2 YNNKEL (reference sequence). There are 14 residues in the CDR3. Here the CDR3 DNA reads TGTGCCAGCAGCCAAGAGGGGCCCCCAGATACGCAGTATTTT. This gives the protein CASSQEGPPDTQYF.

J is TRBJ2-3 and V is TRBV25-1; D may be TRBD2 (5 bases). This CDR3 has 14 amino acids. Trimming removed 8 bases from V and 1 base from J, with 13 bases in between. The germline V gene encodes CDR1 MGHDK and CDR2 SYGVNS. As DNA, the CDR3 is TGTGCCAGCTCAGGACTCTCGGGCACAGATACGCAGTATTTT. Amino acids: CASSGLSGTDTQYF.